This T cell receptor beta chain was captured in a study of OX40 agonist ivuxolimab in advanced cancers. Whole-study results and caveats: Low normalized T-cell clonal expansion was additionally recorded for some nonresponders.

The V end lost 5 bases, the J end lost 2 bases, and 18 bases lay between the germline ends. Germline lookup yields CDR1 SGHNT and CDR2 YYREEE (reference sequence). The CDR3 is 16 residues long. With regard to this clone: Its antigen is undetermined.

TCRdb keeps only in-frame clones here, not all; method: immunoSEQ multiplex PCR. The table lists tens of thousands of clones, around 86% of them singletons, with about 1% in the top ten. The chain couples TRBV5-4 to TRBJ2-3, with D perhaps TRBD1 or TRBD2 (5 bases each). Sample: CD4+ or CD8+ T cells sorted from blood, taken in a trial of the OX40 agonist ivuxolimab. This TCR came from an adult with an advanced solid tumor such as melanoma, head and neck, liver or kidney cancer. This CDR3 reads CASRPGPLALTDTQYF. CDR3 bases: TGTGCCAGCAGACCGGGACCCCTCGCCCTCACAGATACGCAGTATTTT.